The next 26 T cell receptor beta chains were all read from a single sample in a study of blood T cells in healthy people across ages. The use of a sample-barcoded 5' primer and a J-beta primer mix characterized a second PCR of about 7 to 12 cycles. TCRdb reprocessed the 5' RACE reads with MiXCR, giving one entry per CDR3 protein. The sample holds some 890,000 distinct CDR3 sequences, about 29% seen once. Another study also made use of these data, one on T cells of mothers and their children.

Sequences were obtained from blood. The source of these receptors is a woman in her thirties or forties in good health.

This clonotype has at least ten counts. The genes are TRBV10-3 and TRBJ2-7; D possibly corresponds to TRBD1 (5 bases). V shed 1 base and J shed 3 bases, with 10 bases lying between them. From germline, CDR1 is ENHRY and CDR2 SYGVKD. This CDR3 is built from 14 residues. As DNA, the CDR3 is TGTGCCATCAGTGAGTGGCAGGGCGACTACGAGCAGTACTTC. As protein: CAISEWQGDYEQYF.

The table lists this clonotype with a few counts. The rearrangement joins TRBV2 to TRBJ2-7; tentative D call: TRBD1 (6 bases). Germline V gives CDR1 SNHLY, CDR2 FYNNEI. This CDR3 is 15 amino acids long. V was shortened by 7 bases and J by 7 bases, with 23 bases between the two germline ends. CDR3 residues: CASKMTAPRDNEQYF. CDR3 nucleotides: TGTGCCAGCAAAATGACAGCCCCACGGGACAATGAGCAGTACTTC.

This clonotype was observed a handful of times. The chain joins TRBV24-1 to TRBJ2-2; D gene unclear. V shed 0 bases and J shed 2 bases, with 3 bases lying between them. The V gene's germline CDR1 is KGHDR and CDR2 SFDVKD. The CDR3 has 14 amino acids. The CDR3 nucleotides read TGTGCCACCAGTGATTTGCATAACACCGGGGAGCTGTTTTTT. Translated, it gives CATSDLHNTGELFF.

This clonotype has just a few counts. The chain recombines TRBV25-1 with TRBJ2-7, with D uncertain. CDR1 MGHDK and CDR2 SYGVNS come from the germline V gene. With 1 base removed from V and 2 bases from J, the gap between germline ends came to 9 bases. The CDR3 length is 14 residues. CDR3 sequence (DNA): TGTGCCAGCAGTGAATTGCTAGGACCCTACGAGCAGTACTTC. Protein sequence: CASSELLGPYEQYF.

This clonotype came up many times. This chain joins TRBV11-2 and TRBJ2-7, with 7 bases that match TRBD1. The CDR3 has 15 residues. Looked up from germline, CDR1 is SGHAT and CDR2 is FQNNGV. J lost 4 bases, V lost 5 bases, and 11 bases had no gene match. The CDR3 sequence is CASSQQGPVSYEQYF. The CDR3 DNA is TGTGCCAGCAGCCAACAGGGGCCCGTATCATACGAGCAGTACTTC.

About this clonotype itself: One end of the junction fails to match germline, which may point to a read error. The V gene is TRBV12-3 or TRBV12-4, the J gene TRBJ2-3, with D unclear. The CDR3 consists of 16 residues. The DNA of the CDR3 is TGTGCCAGCAGTCCCCCCAGCGCTTCGGGCACAGATACACAGTATTTT. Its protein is CASSPPSASGTDTQYF.

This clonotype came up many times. As DNA, the CDR3 is TGTGCCACCAGTGGTACCAGATTAACCTCCTACAATGAGCAGTTCTTC. Protein product: CATSGTRLTSYNEQFF. The chain recombines TRBV24-1 with TRBJ2-1, with no clear D. The CDR3 has 16 residues. Germline V lookup: CDR1 KGHDR, CDR2 SFDVKD. V lost 5 bases, J lost 0 bases, and 13 bases lay in between.

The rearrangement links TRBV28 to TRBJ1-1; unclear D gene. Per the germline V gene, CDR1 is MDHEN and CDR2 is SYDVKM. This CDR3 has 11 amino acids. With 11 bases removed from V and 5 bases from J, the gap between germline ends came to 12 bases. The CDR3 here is CAVTKWTEAFF. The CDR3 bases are TGTGCCGTAACCAAGTGGACTGAAGCTTTCTTT.

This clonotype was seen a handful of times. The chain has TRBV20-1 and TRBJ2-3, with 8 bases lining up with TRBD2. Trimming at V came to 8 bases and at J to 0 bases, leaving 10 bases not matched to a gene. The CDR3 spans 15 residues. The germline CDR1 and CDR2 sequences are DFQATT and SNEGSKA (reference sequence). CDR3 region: CSIAGLAPSTDTQYF. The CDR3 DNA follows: TGCAGTATCGCCGGACTAGCCCCTAGCACAGATACGCAGTATTTT.

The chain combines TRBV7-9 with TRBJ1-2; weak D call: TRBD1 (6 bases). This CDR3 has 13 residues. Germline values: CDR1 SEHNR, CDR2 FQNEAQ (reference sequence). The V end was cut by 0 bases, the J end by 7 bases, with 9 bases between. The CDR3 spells CASSLAGTSGYTF. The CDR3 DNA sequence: TGTGCCAGCAGCTTAGCAGGGACATCTGGCTACACCTTC.

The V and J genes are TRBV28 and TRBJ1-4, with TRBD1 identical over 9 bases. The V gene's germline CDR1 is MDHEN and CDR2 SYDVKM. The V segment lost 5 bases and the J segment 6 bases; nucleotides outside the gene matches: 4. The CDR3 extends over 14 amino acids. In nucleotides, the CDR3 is TGTGCCAGCAGTACAGGGGGCGCGCATGAAAAACTGTTTTTT. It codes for CASSTGGAHEKLFF.

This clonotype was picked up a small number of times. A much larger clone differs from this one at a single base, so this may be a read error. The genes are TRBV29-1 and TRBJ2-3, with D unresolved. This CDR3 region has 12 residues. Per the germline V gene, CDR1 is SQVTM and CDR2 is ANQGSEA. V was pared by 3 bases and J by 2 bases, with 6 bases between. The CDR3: CSVDDSTDTQYF. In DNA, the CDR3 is TGCAGCGTTGATGACTCCACAGATACGCAGTATTTT.

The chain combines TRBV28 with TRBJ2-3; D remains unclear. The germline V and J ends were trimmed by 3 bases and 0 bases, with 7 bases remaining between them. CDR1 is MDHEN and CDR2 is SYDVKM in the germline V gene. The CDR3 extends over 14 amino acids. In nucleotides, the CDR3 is TGTGCCAGCAGTTTCCTGCATAGCACAGATACGCAGTATTTT. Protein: CASSFLHSTDTQYF.

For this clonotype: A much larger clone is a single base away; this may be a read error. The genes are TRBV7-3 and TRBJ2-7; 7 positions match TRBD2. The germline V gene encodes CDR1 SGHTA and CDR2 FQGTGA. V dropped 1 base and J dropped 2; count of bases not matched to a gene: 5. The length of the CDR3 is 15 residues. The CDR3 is CASSLKAGEPYEQYF. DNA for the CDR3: TGTGCCAGCAGCTTAAAGGCGGGGGAACCCTACGAGCAGTACTTC.

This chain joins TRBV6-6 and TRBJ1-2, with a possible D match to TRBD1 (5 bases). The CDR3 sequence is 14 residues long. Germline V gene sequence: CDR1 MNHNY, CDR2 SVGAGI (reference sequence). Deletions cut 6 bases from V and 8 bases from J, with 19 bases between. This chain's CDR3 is CASRGGTGDRGYTF. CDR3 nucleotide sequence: TGTGCCAGCAGGGGAGGGACGGGGGATCGGGGCTACACCTTC.

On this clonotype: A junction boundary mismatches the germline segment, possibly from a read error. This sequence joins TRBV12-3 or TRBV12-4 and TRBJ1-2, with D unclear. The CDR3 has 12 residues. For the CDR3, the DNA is TGTGCCAGCAGAGACTCTAACCATGGCTACACCTTC. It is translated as CASRDSNHGYTF.

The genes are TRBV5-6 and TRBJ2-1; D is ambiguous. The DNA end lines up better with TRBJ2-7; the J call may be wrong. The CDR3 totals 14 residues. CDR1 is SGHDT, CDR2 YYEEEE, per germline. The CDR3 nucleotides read TGTGCCAGCAGCTTGGTTGGGTCCCAGGAAGAGCAGTACTTC. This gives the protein CASSLVGSQEEQYF.

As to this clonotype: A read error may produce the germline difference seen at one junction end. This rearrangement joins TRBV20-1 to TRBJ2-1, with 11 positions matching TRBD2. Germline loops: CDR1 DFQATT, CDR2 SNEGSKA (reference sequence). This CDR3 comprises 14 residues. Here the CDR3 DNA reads TGCAGTGCCAGGCAACTAGCGGGGGTCAATGGGCAGTTCTTC. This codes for CSARQLAGVNGQFF.

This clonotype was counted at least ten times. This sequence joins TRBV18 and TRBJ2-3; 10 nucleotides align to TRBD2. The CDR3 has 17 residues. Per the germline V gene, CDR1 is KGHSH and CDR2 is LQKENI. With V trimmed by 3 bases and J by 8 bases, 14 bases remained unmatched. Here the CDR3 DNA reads TGTGCCAGCTCACCCGATGCTAGCGGGGGCCGAGGAGCTACGCAGTATTTT. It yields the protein CASSPDASGGRGATQYF. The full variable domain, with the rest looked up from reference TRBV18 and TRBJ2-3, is NAGVMQNPRHLVRRRGQEARLRCSPMKGHSHVYWYRQLPEEGLKFMVYLQKENIIDESGMPKERFSAEFPKEGPSILRIQQVVRGDSAAYFCASSPDASGGRGATQYFGPGTRLTVL.

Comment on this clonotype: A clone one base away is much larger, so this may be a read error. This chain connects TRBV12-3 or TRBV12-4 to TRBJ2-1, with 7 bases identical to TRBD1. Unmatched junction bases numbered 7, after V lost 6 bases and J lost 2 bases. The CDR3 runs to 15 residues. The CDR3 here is CASRGRQGAYNEQFF. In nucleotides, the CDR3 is TGTGCCAGCAGGGGGAGACAGGGCGCCTACAATGAGCAGTTCTTC.

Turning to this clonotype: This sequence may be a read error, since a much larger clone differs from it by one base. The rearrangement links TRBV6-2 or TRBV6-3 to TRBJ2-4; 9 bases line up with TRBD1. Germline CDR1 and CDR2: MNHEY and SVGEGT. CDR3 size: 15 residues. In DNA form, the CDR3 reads TGTGTCAGCACCCGAGGACAGGGGGCCAAAAACATTCAGTACTTC. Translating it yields CVSTRGQGAKNIQYF.

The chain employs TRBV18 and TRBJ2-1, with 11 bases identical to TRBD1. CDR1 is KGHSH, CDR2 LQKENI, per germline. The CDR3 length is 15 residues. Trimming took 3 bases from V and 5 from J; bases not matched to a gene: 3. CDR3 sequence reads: CASSPGQGADNEQFF. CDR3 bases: TGTGCCAGCTCACCCGGACAGGGGGCGGACAATGAGCAGTTCTTC.

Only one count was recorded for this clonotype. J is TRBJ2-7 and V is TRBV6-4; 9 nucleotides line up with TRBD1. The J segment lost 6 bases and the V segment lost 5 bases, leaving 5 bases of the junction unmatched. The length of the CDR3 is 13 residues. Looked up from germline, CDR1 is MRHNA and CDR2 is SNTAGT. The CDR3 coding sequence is TGTGCCAGCAGTCATCTGACAGGGGGCGAGCAGTACTTC. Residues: CASSHLTGGEQYF.

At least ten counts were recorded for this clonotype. The CDR3 nucleotides read TGTGCCATCAGCGCGGGACTAGCAACGTCTTCGTCATACAATGAGCAGTTCTTC. Its translation is CAISAGLATSSSYNEQFF. The chain joins TRBV10-3 to TRBJ2-1, with 9 bases lining up with TRBD2. J was trimmed by 4 bases and V by 6 bases; bases with no gene match: 16. Looked up from germline, CDR1 is ENHRY and CDR2 is SYGVKD. This CDR3 is 18 amino acids long.

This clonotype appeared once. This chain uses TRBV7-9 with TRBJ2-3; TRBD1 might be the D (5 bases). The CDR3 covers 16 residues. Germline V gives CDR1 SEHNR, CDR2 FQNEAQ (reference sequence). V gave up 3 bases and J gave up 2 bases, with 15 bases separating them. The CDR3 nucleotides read TGTGCCAGCAGCTTTCAGGGTCGTGCCTCCACAGATACGCAGTATTTT. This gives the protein CASSFQGRASTDTQYF.

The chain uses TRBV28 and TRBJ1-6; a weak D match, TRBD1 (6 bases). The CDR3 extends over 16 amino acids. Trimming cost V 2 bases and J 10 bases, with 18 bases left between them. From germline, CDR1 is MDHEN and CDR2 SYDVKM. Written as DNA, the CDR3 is TGTGCCAGCAGTTTAAATTACGCAGGGGAGGGATCACCCCTCCACTTT. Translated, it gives CASSLNYAGEGSPLHF.